Listed below are T cell receptor beta chains from one sample, sequenced in a study of shared clonotypes between healthy human individuals. Assay: immunoSEQ multiplex PCR; the TCRdb copy retains only in-frame clones and omits some. The sample consists of roughly 2,000,000 clones, 90% to 95% of them appearing once. Sequencing was done on a sample of naive CD8+ T cells from PBMCs. Receptors originate from a man between 18 and 35 years old in good health. Some clones in this sample may be carry-over from other donors' samples. Both conserved end residues are part of each CDR3. The D gene is left open where the match is weak. Clone size is not always given. Where it is, it says once, few, many or a class for expanded clones.

j_gene | d_gene | abundance | v_gene | CDR3nt | CDR3aa
TRBJ1-4 | TRBD1 | - | TRBV7-3 | TGTGCCAGCAGCTTACGGGGACAGGGGGCCCATTCCGGAAAACTGTTTTTT | CASSLRGQGAHSGKLFF
TRBJ2-7 | TRBD1 | - | TRBV11-2 | TGTGCCAGCAGCCCTCACCGGGACAGCTCCTACGAGCAGTACTTC | CASSPHRDSSYEQYF
TRBJ2-3 | TRBD1 | - | TRBV2 | TGTGCCAGCAGTGTGGACAGGGTACCCTCAGATACGCAGTATTTT | CASSVDRVPSDTQYF
TRBJ2-7 | - | once | TRBV10-1 | TGCGCCAGCAGTGAACTGAGGAAGGGTGAGCAGTACTTC | CASSELRKGEQYF
TRBJ2-1 | TRBD2 | - | TRBV10-3 | TGTGCCATCAGTGGAATTGGGAGGGAGGGTTCCTACAATGAGCAGTTCTTC | CAISGIGREGSYNEQFF
TRBJ2-7 | - | - | TRBV27 | TGTGCCAGCAGTTTTGTCCCGGGTGTCAACGAGCAGTACTTC | CASSFVPGVNEQYF
TRBJ2-7 | TRBD2 | once | TRBV7-9 | TGTGCCAGCAGCCGTCCCCGACTAGCGGGGGGCTACGAGCAGTACTTC | CASSRPRLAGGYEQYF
TRBJ1-6 | TRBD1 | - | TRBV5-1 | TGCGCCAGCAGCTCGGACAGGGATAATAATTCACCCCTCCACTTT | CASSSDRDNNSPLHF
TRBJ2-1 | - | - | TRBV5-5 | TGTGCCAGCAGCCCCCGACGTGGAGCGAATTACAATGAGCAGTTCTTC | CASSPRRGANYNEQFF
TRBJ1-6 | - | - | TRBV28 | TGTGCCAGCAGTACTTCAGAATATGGGAGTTCACCCCTCCACTTT | CASSTSEYGSSPLHF
TRBJ1-1 | - | few | TRBV30 | TGTGCCTGGAGTATGGGAGCCACTGAAGCTTTCTTT | CAWSMGATEAFF
TRBJ2-7 | TRBD1 | - | TRBV11-3 | TGTGCCAGCAGCTTAGGGGGGACAGGGGGCTCCGAGCAGTACTTC | CASSLGGTGGSEQYF
TRBJ1-1 | - | - | TRBV15 | TGTGCCACCAGCATGACAGGGAACACTGAAGCTTTCTTT | CATSMTGNTEAFF
TRBJ1-1 | TRBD1 | - | TRBV6-5 | TGTGCCAGCAGTTCCGGGACAGGGGTTTTGAACACTGAAGCTTTCTTT | CASSSGTGVLNTEAFF
TRBJ1-2 | - | - | TRBV13 | TGTGCCAGCACTCGGGGACGGGCTAACTATGGCTACACCTTC | CASTRGRANYGYTF
TRBJ2-7 | TRBD2 | - | TRBV27 | TGTGCCAGCAGTTTGCTCGCTAGCGGGAGTGTTGAGCAGTACTTC | CASSLLASGSVEQYF
TRBJ2-7 | - | - | TRBV15 | TGTGCCACCGTGGATACAGCATCCTACGAGCAGTACTTC | CATVDTASYEQYF
TRBJ1-1 | - | - | TRBV19 | TGTGCCAGTAAAGTGGGCAGGGGAGGCACTGAAGCTTTCTTT | CASKVGRGGTEAFF
TRBJ2-3 | - | - | TRBV27 | TGTGCCAGCAGTTGGGGTCCCGTCAGCACAGATACGCAGTATTTT | CASSWGPVSTDTQYF
TRBJ2-7 | TRBD1 | - | TRBV7-9 | TGTGCCAGCAGCCATCGTGACAGGGGCTCCTACGAGCAGTACTTC | CASSHRDRGSYEQYF
TRBJ2-3 | - | - | TRBV5-4 | TGTGCCAGCAGCCGGAACACAGATACGCAGTATTTT | CASSRNTDTQYF
TRBJ2-1 | TRBD2 | - | TRBV6-6 | TGTGCCAGCACAAAATTGGGGGAGCGGGAGGGCAATGAGCAGTTCTTC | CASTKLGEREGNEQFF
TRBJ2-7 | - | - | TRBV7-2 | TGTGCCAGCAGCCCAAGGACGAACTACGAGCAGTACTTC | CASSPRTNYEQYF